A single sample gave rise to the 10 T cell receptor beta chains below, sequenced in a study of OX40 agonist ivuxolimab in advanced cancers. Sequencing was performed with immunoSEQ multiplex PCR; in TCRdb, only in-frame clones are kept and a portion is missing. The table has 85,000 to 130,000 clones, over 75% seen once. Sequences were derived from CD4+ or CD8+ T cells sorted from blood, sampled in a trial of the OX40 agonist ivuxolimab. These receptor sequences come from an adult with an advanced solid tumor such as melanoma, head and neck, liver or kidney cancer.

J is TRBJ1-4 and V is TRBV28; no definite D call. The V gene lost 6 bases and the J gene lost 5 bases, with 7 bases spanning the gap. The germline V gene has CDR1 MDHEN and CDR2 SYDVKM. The CDR3 contains 12 residues. The CDR3 reads CASRDSNEKLFF. CDR3 in DNA: TGTGCCAGCAGAGATTCAAATGAAAAACTGTTTTTT.

The V and J genes are TRBV4-1 and TRBJ1-2; D is uncertain. CDR3 size: 14 residues. The V gene lost 7 bases and the J gene lost 2 bases, with 14 bases spanning the gap. The germline CDR1 and CDR2 sequences are MGHRA and YSYEKL. The CDR3 region has the DNA TGCGCCAGCACGAACGTGAGGCAGAACTATGGCTACACCTTC. Amino acid sequence: CASTNVRQNYGYTF.

The chain joins TRBV28 to TRBJ2-4; D uncertain. The CDR3 is made up of 18 amino acids. V dropped 8 bases and J dropped 0 bases, with 23 bases sitting between them. In germline, CDR1 is MDHEN, CDR2 SYDVKM. The CDR3 sequence: CASQSRYLVTLAKNIQYF. The DNA for the CDR3 is TGTGCCAGCCAGTCTAGATACTTGGTGACACTAGCCAAAAACATTCAGTACTTC.

This chain uses TRBV9 with TRBJ1-2; D possibly corresponds to TRBD1 (6 bases). Germline V gives CDR1 SGDLS, CDR2 YYNGEE. This CDR3 is built from 13 residues. V was pared by 2 bases and J by 6 bases, with 11 bases between. The CDR3 loop is CASSVEQGHGYTF. The CDR3, as DNA: TGTGCCAGCAGCGTGGAACAGGGCCATGGCTACACCTTC. The variable domain in full, with the rest retrieved from reference TRBV9 and TRBJ1-2, is DSGVTQTPKHLITATGQRVTLRCSPRSGDLSVYWYQQSLDQGLQFLIQYYNGEERAKGNILERFSAQQFPDLHSELNLSSLELGDSALYFCASSVEQGHGYTFGSGTRLTVV.

V gene TRBV19 combines with J gene TRBJ1-2; no reliable D call. The CDR3 has 14 amino acids. CDR1 and CDR2 (germline): LNHDA, SQIVND (reference sequence). V shed 3 bases and J shed 4 bases, with 12 bases lying between them. CDR3 nucleotide sequence: TGTGCCAGTAGTATCTCCAGCCTACGCTATGGCTACACCTTC. It codes for CASSISSLRYGYTF.

This chain uses TRBV5-1 with TRBJ1-4; D call uncertain. V shed 5 bases and J shed 0 bases, with 11 bases lying between them. The CDR3 contains 15 residues. Germline CDR1 and CDR2: SGHRS and YFSETQ. CDR3 amino acids: CASSRTTATNEKLFF. The CDR3 DNA reads as TGCGCCAGCAGTCGAACGACGGCAACTAATGAAAAACTGTTTTTT.

This chain joins TRBV28 and TRBJ2-7, with D maybe TRBD1 (5 bases). CDR1 is MDHEN, CDR2 SYDVKM, per germline. The CDR3 runs 12 residues. Trimming cost V 6 bases and J 6 bases, with 12 bases left between them. CDR3 sequence: CASSLRQSEQYF. The CDR3 nucleotides are TGTGCCAGCAGCCTCCGACAGAGCGAGCAGTACTTC.

The chain links TRBV28 to TRBJ1-2; no firm D call. Germline CDR1 reads MDHEN; CDR2 reads SYDVKM. V lost 6 bases and J 2 bases, leaving 10 bases between the germline ends. The CDR3 contains 13 residues. As DNA, the CDR3 is TGTGCCAGCAGCTCCACAGAAAACTATGGCTACACCTTC. Amino acids: CASSSTENYGYTF.

The rearrangement links TRBV7-9 to TRBJ2-3; no firm D call. The CDR3 spans 16 residues. Germline lookup yields CDR1 SEHNR and CDR2 FQNEAQ (reference sequence). V lost 1 base to trimming and J lost 1 base, with 12 bases between them. The CDR3 region is CASSLDGGLRTDTQYF. The CDR3, as DNA: TGTGCCAGCAGCTTAGATGGCGGATTGCGCACAGATACGCAGTATTTT.

V and J are TRBV2 and TRBJ2-1; tentatively, D is TRBD1 (6 bases). Germline CDR1 SNHLY, CDR2 FYNNEI. V shed 2 bases and J shed 9 bases, with 8 bases lying between them. The CDR3 length is 12 residues. CDR3 in amino acids: CASSEQGFEQFF. CDR3 nucleotides: TGTGCCAGCAGTGAACAGGGGTTTGAGCAGTTCTTC.